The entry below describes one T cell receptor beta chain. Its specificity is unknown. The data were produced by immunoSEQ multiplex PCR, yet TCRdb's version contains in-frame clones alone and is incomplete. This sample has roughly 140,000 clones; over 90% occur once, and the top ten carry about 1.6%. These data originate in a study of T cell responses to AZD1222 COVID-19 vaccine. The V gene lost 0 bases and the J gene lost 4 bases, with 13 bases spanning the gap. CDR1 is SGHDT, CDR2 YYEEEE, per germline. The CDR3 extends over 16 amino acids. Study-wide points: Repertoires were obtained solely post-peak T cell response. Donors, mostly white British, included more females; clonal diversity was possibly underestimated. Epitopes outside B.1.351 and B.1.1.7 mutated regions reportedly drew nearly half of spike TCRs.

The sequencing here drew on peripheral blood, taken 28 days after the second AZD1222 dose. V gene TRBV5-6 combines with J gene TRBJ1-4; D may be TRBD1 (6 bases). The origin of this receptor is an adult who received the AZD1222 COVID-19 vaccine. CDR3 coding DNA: TGTGCCAGCAGCTTGGCCCCCGACAGGTTTAATGAAAAACTGTTTTTT. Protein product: CASSLAPDRFNEKLFF.